Below are 3 T cell receptor beta chains sequenced from a single sample in a study of patients and donors after allogeneic stem cell transplantation (TCRdb year 2020). Library method: RT-PCR. These reads were obtained on a NextSeq 550. Clones were called with MiXCR by TCRdb after fastp trimmed the public reads at Q25, and only in-frame beta chains were retained. Each record represents a unique CDR3 protein, reported with the most common genes and DNA among its rows. For this sample the table gives hundreds of thousands of distinct CDR3 sequences, of which 16% were detected only once. Of the sample, less than 8% falls within the top ten clones. Sequences were obtained from blood, either unsorted or a sorted T cell fraction (not recorded which). The receptors were gathered from a human donor who was either an allogeneic HSCT recipient or a stem cell or donor lymphocyte infusion donor (not recorded which). It is not recorded whose cells these are; they may come from a transplant donor.

This clonotype was seen many times. J is TRBJ1-5 and V is TRBV6-2 or TRBV6-3, with a tentative D call TRBD1 (6 bases). CDR1 is MNHEY, CDR2 SVGEGT, per germline. The CDR3 has 13 amino acids. V lost 6 bases to trimming and J lost 4 bases, with 10 bases between them. Here the CDR3 reads CASRPTGNQPQHF. The CDR3 DNA follows: TGTGCCAGCAGGCCTACAGGGAATCAGCCCCAGCATTTT.

The chain combines TRBV2 with TRBJ2-7; 7 bases are a match to TRBD2. Germline V lookup: CDR1 SNHLY, CDR2 FYNNEI. This CDR3 is 17 amino acids long. Germline trimming cut 0 bases from V and 4 bases from J; bases unmatched to any gene: 12. CDR3 sequence: CASSEALLAAGVYEQYF. The CDR3 region has the DNA TGTGCCAGCAGTGAAGCGCTTCTGGCGGCGGGGGTGTACGAGCAGTACTTC.

This sequence joins TRBV20-1 and TRBJ2-3; D gene uncertain. CDR3 size: 13 residues. The V and J ends lost 1 base and 0 bases respectively, with 5 bases between them. CDR1 DFQATT and CDR2 SNEGSKA come from the germline V gene (reference sequence). CDR3 nucleotides: TGCAGTGCTAGAGCCACTAGCACAGATACGCAGTATTTT. As protein: CSARATSTDTQYF.